One sample yielded the 5 T cell receptor beta chains listed below, sequenced in a study of immune evolution from preneoplasia to lung adenocarcinoma. Measured with immunoSEQ multiplex PCR; TCRdb has only the in-frame clones, and not every one. The sample consists of roughly 7,800 clones, 65% to 90% of them appearing once. Sequencing was carried out using FFPE minimally invasive lung adenocarcinoma tissue. The receptor set was obtained from a person aged 70 to 79 with lung adenocarcinoma.

The rearrangement links TRBV2 to TRBJ2-7; D is possibly TRBD1 or TRBD2 (5 bases each). CDR1 SNHLY and CDR2 FYNNEI come from the germline V gene. V was clipped by 6 bases and J by 4 bases, with 19 bases between them. The CDR3 sequence is 15 residues long. The CDR3 spells CASRQFGVGVYEQYF. The CDR3 DNA is TGTGCCAGCAGACAATTCGGAGTGGGGGTTTACGAGCAGTACTTC.

This chain links TRBV2 with TRBJ2-3, with D maybe TRBD2 (7 bases). The CDR3 is 14 amino acids. Germline values: CDR1 SNHLY, CDR2 FYNNEI. Between the trimmed V and J ends, which lost 4 bases and 2 bases, there was a span of 10 bases. The CDR3 region has the DNA TGTGCCAGCAGTGGTGGGGGGGCCACAGATACGCAGTATTTT. The encoded protein is CASSGGGATDTQYF.

This rearrangement joins TRBV11-2 to TRBJ2-6; D possibly corresponds to TRBD2 (6 bases). V was clipped by 1 base and J by 4 bases, with 17 bases between them. The CDR3 has 18 residues. Germline V gives CDR1 SGHAT, CDR2 FQNNGV. This chain's CDR3 is CASSLVSSGWSGANVLTF. DNA of the CDR3: TGTGCCAGCAGCTTAGTATCGAGCGGGTGGAGCGGGGCCAACGTCCTGACTTTC.

The J gene is TRBJ2-2, the V gene TRBV10-2; 9 bases agree with TRBD1. The CDR3 spans 13 residues. Germline V gives CDR1 WSHSY, CDR2 SAAADI. With V trimmed by 11 bases and J by 7 bases, 8 bases remained unmatched. CDR3 protein: CAVTGGRGGELFF. In DNA form, the CDR3 reads TGCGCCGTCACAGGGGGCAGGGGCGGGGAGCTGTTTTTT.

The chain employs TRBV7-2 and TRBJ2-3; 12 positions match TRBD2. V shed 4 bases, J shed 4 bases, and the junction held 6 bases outside the gene matches. The germline CDR1 and CDR2 sequences are SGHTA and FQGNSA. The CDR3 is made up of 16 amino acids. The CDR3 here is CASSYWTSGEADTQYF. CDR3 bases: TGTGCCAGCAGCTACTGGACTAGCGGGGAAGCAGATACGCAGTATTTT.